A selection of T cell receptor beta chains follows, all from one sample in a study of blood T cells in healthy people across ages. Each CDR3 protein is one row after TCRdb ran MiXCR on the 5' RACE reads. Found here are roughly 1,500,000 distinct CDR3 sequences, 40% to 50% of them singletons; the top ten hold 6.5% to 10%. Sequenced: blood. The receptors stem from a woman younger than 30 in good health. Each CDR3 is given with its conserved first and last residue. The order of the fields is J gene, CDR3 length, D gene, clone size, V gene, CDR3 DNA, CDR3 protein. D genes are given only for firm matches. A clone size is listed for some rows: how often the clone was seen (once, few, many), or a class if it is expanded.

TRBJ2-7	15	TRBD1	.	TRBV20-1	TGCAGTGCTAGAGCCTCCGGGACAGGGCGTCACGAGCAGTACTTC	CSARASGTGRHEQYF
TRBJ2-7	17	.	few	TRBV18	TGTGCCAGCTCACCAGGAAGCGAGGGGTTACTCTCCTACGAGCAGTACTTC	CASSPGSEGLLSYEQYF
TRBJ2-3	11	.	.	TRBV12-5	TGTGCTAGTGGCCAGTGGCATACGCAGTATTTT	CASGQWHTQYF
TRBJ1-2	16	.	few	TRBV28	TGTGCCAGCAATCAACTCGGAGGGGACCGAGACTATGGCTACACCTTC	CASNQLGGDRDYGYTF
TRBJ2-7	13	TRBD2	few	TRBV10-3	TGTGCCATCAGGGGAGCGGGGGCGTGGGAGCAGTACTTC	CAIRGAGAWEQYF
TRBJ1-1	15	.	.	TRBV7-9	TGTGCCAGCAGTACGAACGACAGAAAATTCACTGAAGCTTTCTTT	CASSTNDRKFTEAFF
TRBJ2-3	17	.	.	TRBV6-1	TGTGCCAGCAGCCCCGGGACTCGGGGGGCCTACACAGATACGCAGTATTTT	CASSPGTRGAYTDTQYF
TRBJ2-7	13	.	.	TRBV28	TGTGCCAGCAGTCCCTCCGGGCCCCTCGGGCAGTACTTC	CASSPSGPLGQYF
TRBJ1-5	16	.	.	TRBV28	TGTGCCAGCAGTTTGAGGGCTATGTTGGTTGATCAGCCCCAGCATTTT	CASSLRAMLVDQPQHF
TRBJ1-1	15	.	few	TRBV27	TGTGCCAGCAGTTTCAGGGGAGGCCTGATGACTGAAGCTTTCTTT	CASSFRGGLMTEAFF
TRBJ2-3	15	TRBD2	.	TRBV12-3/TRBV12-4	TGTGCCAGCAGCCGACTAGCGGGGCTCACAGATGCGCAGTATTTT	CASSRLAGLTDAQYF
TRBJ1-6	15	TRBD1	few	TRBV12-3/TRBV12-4	TGTGCCAGCAGTTTAGCTGACAGGGACGCTTCACCCCTCCACTTT	CASSLADRDASPLHF
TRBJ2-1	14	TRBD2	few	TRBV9	TGTGCCAGCAGCGTAGTGGCAGCGGGGTATGAGCAGTTCTTC	CASSVVAAGYEQFF
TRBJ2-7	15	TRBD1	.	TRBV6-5	TGTGCCAGCAGTTTAAAACGGGACAGGGCCTACGAGCAGTACTTC	CASSLKRDRAYEQYF
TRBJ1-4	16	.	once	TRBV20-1	TGCAGTGCTCAGAAGGGTGGAGCCTTCTCGGGCGAAAAACTGTTTTTT	CSAQKGGAFSGEKLFF
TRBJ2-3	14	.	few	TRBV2	TGTGCCAGCAATGAAGGAGGGGGCGAGGATACGCAGTATTTT	CASNEGGGEDTQYF
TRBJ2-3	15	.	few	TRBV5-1	TGCGCCAGCAGCGTGATCGTAGGGGGCACAGATACGCAGTATTTT	CASSVIVGGTDTQYF
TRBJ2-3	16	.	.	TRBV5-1	TGCGCCAGCAGCTTGAGGGGCTGGGCGGTTGGGGATACGCAGTATTTT	CASSLRGWAVGDTQYF
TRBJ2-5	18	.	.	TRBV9	TGTGCCAGCAGCGTAGACTACTTAGGGGCGGGGGCCGGAGAGACCCAGTACTTC	CASSVDYLGAGAGETQYF
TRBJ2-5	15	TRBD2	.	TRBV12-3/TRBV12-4	TGTGCCAGCAGCCTTAGACGGGGGGTCCAAGAGACCCAGTACTTC	CASSLRRGVQETQYF
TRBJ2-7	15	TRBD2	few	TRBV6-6	TGTGCCAGCAGCAACCCGACTAGCGGGAGAGTCGAGCAGTACTTC	CASSNPTSGRVEQYF
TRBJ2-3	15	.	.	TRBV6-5	TGTGCCAGCAGCGCTATGGGGACTAGCACAGATACGCAGTATTTT	CASSAMGTSTDTQYF
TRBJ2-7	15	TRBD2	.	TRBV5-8	TGTGCCAGCAGCCGACTTCAGGGACTAGCGCGGGAGCAGTACTTC	CASSRLQGLAREQYF
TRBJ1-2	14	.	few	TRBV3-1	TGTGCCAGCAGCCAAGATCTACCAGGCTATGGCTACACCTTC	CASSQDLPGYGYTF